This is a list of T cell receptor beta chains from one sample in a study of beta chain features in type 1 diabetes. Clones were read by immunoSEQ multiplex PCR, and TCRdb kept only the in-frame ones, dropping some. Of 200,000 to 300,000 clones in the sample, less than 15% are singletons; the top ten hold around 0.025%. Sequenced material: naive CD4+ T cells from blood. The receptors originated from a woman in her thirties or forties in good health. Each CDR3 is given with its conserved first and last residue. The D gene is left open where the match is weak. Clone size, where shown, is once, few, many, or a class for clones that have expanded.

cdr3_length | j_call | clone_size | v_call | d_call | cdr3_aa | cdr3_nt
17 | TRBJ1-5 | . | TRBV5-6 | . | CASSLGGGRRSNQPQHF | TGTGCCAGCAGCTTGGGAGGTGGTCGGCGCAGCAATCAGCCCCAGCATTTT
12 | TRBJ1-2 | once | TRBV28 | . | CASWAIGYGYTF | TGTGCCAGCTGGGCAATTGGTTATGGCTACACCTTC
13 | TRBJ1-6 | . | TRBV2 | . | CASSEIQGSPLHF | TGTGCCAGCAGTGAAATTCAGGGTTCACCCCTCCACTTT
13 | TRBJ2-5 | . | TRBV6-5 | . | CASSYSRKETQYF | TGTGCCAGCAGTTACTCCAGGAAAGAGACCCAGTACTTC
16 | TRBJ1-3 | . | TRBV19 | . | CASSIAATFSGNTIYF | TGTGCCAGTAGTATAGCCGCGACTTTCTCTGGAAACACCATATATTTT
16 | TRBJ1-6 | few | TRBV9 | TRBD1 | CASSLNDRAGRKALHF | TGTGCCAGCAGCCTTAACGACAGGGCTGGTCGGAAGGCCCTCCACTTT
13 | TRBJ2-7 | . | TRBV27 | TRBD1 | CASRARDRGEQYF | TGTGCCAGCAGAGCCCGGGACAGGGGCGAGCAGTACTTC
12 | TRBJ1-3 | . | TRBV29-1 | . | CSVPTAGNTIYF | TGCAGCGTTCCGACAGCTGGAAACACCATATATTTT
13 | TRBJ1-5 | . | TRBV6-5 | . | CASSGQSNQPQHF | TGTGCCAGCAGCGGACAGAGCAATCAGCCCCAGCATTTT
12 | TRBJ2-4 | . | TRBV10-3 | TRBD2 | CAISLAGNIQYF | TGTGCCATCAGCTTAGCGGGAAACATTCAGTACTTC
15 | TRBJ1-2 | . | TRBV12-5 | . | CASGLFRTGAGGYTF | TGTGCTAGTGGTTTGTTTCGTACCGGGGCGGGAGGCTACACCTTC
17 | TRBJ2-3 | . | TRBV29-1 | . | CSVVWTDFPKPTDTQYF | TGCAGCGTTGTTTGGACAGACTTTCCAAAGCCCACAGATACGCAGTATTTT
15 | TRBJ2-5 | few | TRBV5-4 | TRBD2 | CASSLVGREGETQYF | TGTGCCAGCAGCTTGGTGGGCAGGGAGGGAGAGACCCAGTACTTC
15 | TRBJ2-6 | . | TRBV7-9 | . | CASSTQTTGANVLTF | TGTGCCAGCAGCACACAAACCACTGGGGCCAACGTCCTGACTTTC
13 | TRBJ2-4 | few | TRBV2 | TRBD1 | CASTGQGINIQYF | TGTGCCAGCACCGGACAGGGAATAAACATTCAGTACTTC
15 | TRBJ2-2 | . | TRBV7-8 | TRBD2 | CASSFWTSSGGELFF | TGTGCCAGCAGCTTCTGGACTAGTTCGGGAGGGGAGCTGTTTTTT
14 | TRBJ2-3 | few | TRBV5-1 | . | CASSVQGSSDTQYF | TGCGCCAGCAGCGTACAGGGAAGCTCCGATACGCAGTATTTT
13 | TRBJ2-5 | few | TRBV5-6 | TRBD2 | CASRGGGEETQYF | TGTGCCAGCAGGGGTGGGGGGGAAGAGACCCAGTACTTC
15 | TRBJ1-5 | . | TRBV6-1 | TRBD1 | CASSGTGTGLQPQHF | TGTGCCAGCAGTGGGACGGGGACAGGGTTACAGCCCCAGCATTTT
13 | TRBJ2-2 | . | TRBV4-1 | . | CASSHNRPGELFF | TGCGCCAGCAGCCACAACAGGCCCGGGGAGCTGTTTTTT
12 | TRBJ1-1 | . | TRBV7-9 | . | CASSPGQSEAFF | TGTGCCAGCAGCCCTGGACAGAGTGAAGCTTTCTTT
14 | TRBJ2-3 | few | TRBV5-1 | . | CASSPRASTDTQYF | TGCGCCAGCAGCCCCAGGGCTAGCACAGATACGCAGTATTTT
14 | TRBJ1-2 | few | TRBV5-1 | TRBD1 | CASSRTGADYGYTF | TGCGCCAGCAGCCGAACAGGGGCCGACTATGGCTACACCTTC
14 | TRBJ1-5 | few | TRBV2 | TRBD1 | CASSRQGRNQPQHF | TGTGCCAGCAGCAGACAGGGGCGGAATCAGCCCCAGCATTTT
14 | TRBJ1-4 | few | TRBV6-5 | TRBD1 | CASSYRTGEEKLFF | TGTGCCAGCAGTTATCGTACAGGGGAGGAAAAACTGTTTTTT
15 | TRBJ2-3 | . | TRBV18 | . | CASSPVAGYGNTQYF | TGTGCCAGCTCACCCGTGGCGGGGTATGGAAATACGCAGTATTTT
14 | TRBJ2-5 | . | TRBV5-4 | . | CASSLEGEKETQYF | TGTGCCAGCAGCTTGGAAGGGGAAAAAGAGACCCAGTACTTC
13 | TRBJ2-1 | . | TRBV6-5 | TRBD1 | CASSIYRGDEQFF | TGTGCCAGCAGTATCTACAGGGGTGATGAGCAGTTCTTC
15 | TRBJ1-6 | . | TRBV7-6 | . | CASSLARGDASPLHF | TGTGCCAGCAGCTTAGCGCGGGGGGACGCTTCACCCCTCCACTTT
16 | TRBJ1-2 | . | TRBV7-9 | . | CASSPGSSGTNTGYTF | TGTGCCAGCAGCCCCGGATCGTCGGGGACTAATACTGGCTACACCTTC
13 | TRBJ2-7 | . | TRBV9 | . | CASSEGVNYEQYF | TGTGCCAGCAGCGAGGGGGTTAACTACGAGCAGTACTTC
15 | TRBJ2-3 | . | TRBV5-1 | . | CASSSASVRADTQYF | TGCGCCAGCAGCTCCGCCTCCGTGAGGGCAGATACGCAGTATTTT
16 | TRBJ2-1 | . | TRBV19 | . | CASSPKPGLSVHEQFF | TGTGCCAGTAGTCCGAAACCGGGACTGTCGGTCCATGAGCAGTTCTTC
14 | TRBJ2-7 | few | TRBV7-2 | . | CASSLVRGSYEQYF | TGTGCCAGCAGCTTAGTGCGAGGCTCCTACGAGCAGTACTTC
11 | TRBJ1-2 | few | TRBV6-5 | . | CASSTGYGYTF | TGTGCCAGCAGTACAGGGTACGGCTACACCTTC
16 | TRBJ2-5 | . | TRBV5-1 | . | CASSTSLTGIRETQYF | TGCGCCAGCAGCACATCTCTTACAGGGATAAGGGAGACCCAGTACTTC
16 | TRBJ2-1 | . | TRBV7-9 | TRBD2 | CASSLERLAGQNEQFF | TGTGCCAGCAGCTTAGAAAGGCTAGCGGGGCAGAATGAGCAGTTCTTC
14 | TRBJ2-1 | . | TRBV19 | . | CASTLNEAYNEQFF | TGTGCCAGTACCTTAAACGAGGCCTACAATGAGCAGTTCTTC
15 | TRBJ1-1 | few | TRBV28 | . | CASSPLVGGTTEAFF | TGTGCCAGCAGTCCCCTCGTCGGGGGTACCACTGAAGCTTTCTTT
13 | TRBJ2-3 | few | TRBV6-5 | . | CASSSRVIDTQYF | TGTGCCAGCAGTTCTCGGGTTATAGATACGCAGTATTTT
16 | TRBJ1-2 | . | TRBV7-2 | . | CASSPRGVTFTYGYTF | TGTGCCAGCAGCCCACGGGGTGTGACCTTTACCTATGGCTACACCTTC
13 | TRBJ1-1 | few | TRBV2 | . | CASSDSGFTEAFF | TGTGCCAGCAGTGATTCGGGTTTCACTGAAGCTTTCTTT
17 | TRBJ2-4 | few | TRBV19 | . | CASSPRPGQGPGGIQYF | TGTGCCAGTAGTCCTAGACCGGGACAGGGACCGGGGGGGATTCAGTACTTC
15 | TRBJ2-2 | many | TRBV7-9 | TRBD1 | CASSPGTANTGELFF | TGTGCCAGCAGCCCCGGGACAGCGAACACCGGGGAGCTGTTTTTT
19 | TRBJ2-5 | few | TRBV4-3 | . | CASSQAVSRGIGKQETQYF | TGCGCCAGCAGCCAAGCGGTTTCAAGGGGAATTGGAAAGCAAGAGACCCAGTACTTC
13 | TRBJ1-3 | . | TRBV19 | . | CASSILSGNTIYF | TGTGCCAGTAGTATACTATCTGGAAACACCATATATTTT
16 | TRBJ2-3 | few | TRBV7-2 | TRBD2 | CASSLLAGGGPDTQYF | TGTGCCAGCAGCTTACTAGCGGGGGGGGGTCCAGATACGCAGTATTTT